These 12 T cell receptor beta chains originate from one sample sequenced in a study of cytomegalovirus exposure and HLA in healthy donors. Generated by immunoSEQ multiplex PCR, the TCRdb table keeps only in-frame clones and is missing some. This sample has about 160,000 clones, with over 85% found just once. The sequenced sample was PBMCs. Receptor source: a man aged 18 to 30 in good health and CMV-seropositive.

V is TRBV12-5 and J is TRBJ1-2; 7 bases are shared with TRBD1. This CDR3 has 18 amino acids. The trim removed 0 bases at V and 4 bases at J, leaving 14 bases unmatched. Germline V lookup: CDR1 LGHNT, CDR2 FRNRAP. The CDR3 sequence is CASGLVINRTGFIYGYTF. The CDR3 DNA follows: TGTGCTAGTGGTTTGGTTATCAACAGGACAGGTTTTATCTATGGCTACACCTTC.

The chain has TRBV10-3 and TRBJ2-2, with D maybe TRBD1 (5 bases). V lost 9 bases, J lost 1 base, and 6 bases lay in between. The CDR3 extends over 12 amino acids. The V gene's germline CDR1 is ENHRY and CDR2 SYGVKD. The CDR3 sequence: CAIQENTGELFF. For the CDR3, the DNA is TGTGCCATACAGGAGAACACCGGGGAGCTGTTTTTT.

CDR3 in DNA: TGTGCCACCTCCAGGGAGAACACCGGGGAGCTGTTTTTT. This gives the protein CATSRENTGELFF. The J gene is TRBJ2-2, the V gene TRBV18; TRBD1 might be the D (5 bases). The ends were cut back, 10 bases at V and 1 base at J, with 10 bases in the middle. CDR3 size: 13 residues. Germline values: CDR1 KGHSH, CDR2 LQKENI.

A single count supports this clone. The chain combines TRBV18 with TRBJ2-2, with a possible D match to TRBD2 (5 bases). The V gene lost 2 bases and the J gene lost 1 base, with 11 bases spanning the gap. Germline CDR1 KGHSH, CDR2 LQKENI. The CDR3 totals 16 residues. CDR3 DNA sequence: TGTGCCAGCTCACCATCCAGACTAAAGAACACCGGGGAGCTGTTTTTT. Its translation is CASSPSRLKNTGELFF. The whole variable domain, remainder taken from reference TRBV18 and TRBJ2-2, is NAGVMQNPRHLVRRRGQEARLRCSPMKGHSHVYWYRQLPEEGLKFMVYLQKENIIDESGMPKERFSAEFPKEGPSILRIQQVVRGDSAAYFCASSPSRLKNTGELFFGEGSRLTVL.

This rearrangement joins TRBV5-1 to TRBJ2-7; 8 nucleotides match TRBD1. The CDR3 extends over 15 amino acids. V shed 4 bases, J shed 6 bases, and the junction held 12 bases outside the gene matches. Germline loops: CDR1 SGHRS, CDR2 YFSETQ. CDR3 sequence (DNA): TGCGCCAGCAGCAGAAACCCGGGACAGGACCTCGAGCAGTACTTC. Translating it yields CASSRNPGQDLEQYF.

The chain carries TRBV11-3 and TRBJ2-5, with 7 bases that match TRBD2. Per the germline V gene, CDR1 is SGHNT and CDR2 is YENEEA. V was pared by 5 bases and J by 5 bases, with 14 bases of the junction left unmatched. The CDR3 contains 16 residues. CDR3 coding DNA: TGTGCCAGCAGCCGCGGAGAAATAGCGGGTATGGAGACCCAGTACTTC. Encoded protein: CASSRGEIAGMETQYF.

V is TRBV2 and J is TRBJ2-4; D unclear. CDR1 and CDR2 from the germline V gene are SNHLY and FYNNEI. With 3 bases removed from V and 0 bases from J, the gap between germline ends came to 9 bases. CDR3 size: 15 residues. The CDR3 nucleotides are TGTGCCAGCAGTGATGCAGGCGTAGCCAAAAACATTCAGTACTTC. This sequence encodes CASSDAGVAKNIQYF.

The J gene is TRBJ2-1, the V gene TRBV19; 7 nucleotides align to TRBD2. Germline V gene lookup returns CDR1 LNHDA and CDR2 SQIVND (reference sequence). V shed 7 bases and J 4 bases; nucleotides not matched to a gene: 7. The CDR3 runs to 14 residues. CDR3 bases: TGTGCCAGTACCGTATATAGCGGGTACAATGAGCAGTTCTTC. Protein: CASTVYSGYNEQFF.

The CDR3: CASSLFSGRTDTQYF. In nucleotides, the CDR3 is TGTGCCAGCAGCTTATTTAGCGGGCGCACAGATACGCAGTATTTT. J is TRBJ2-3 and V is TRBV9, with TRBD2 matching over 7 bases. In germline, CDR1 is SGDLS, CDR2 YYNGEE. The trim removed 4 bases at V and 1 base at J, leaving 6 bases unmatched. CDR3 length equals 15 residues.

This clone was recorded only once. V is TRBV28 and J is TRBJ2-7, with 8 bases matching TRBD1. In germline, CDR1 is MDHEN, CDR2 SYDVKM. V lost 6 bases and J lost 2; bases outside the gene matches: 6. CDR3 length equals 14 residues. CDR3 region: CASSLTGGTYEQYF. The CDR3 bases are TGTGCCAGCAGCCTAACAGGGGGGACCTACGAGCAGTACTTC.

The CDR3 bases are TGTGCCAGCAGTTTATCGGGGCGCCGGTATAGCAATCAGCCCCAGCATTTT. This translates into CASSLSGRRYSNQPQHF. The chain has TRBV27 and TRBJ1-5, with D tentatively TRBD1 (5 bases). This CDR3 is built from 17 residues. In germline, CDR1 is MNHEY, CDR2 SMNVEV (reference sequence). Trimming took 0 bases from V and 0 from J, leaving 12 bases between them.

The gene calls are TRBV30 and TRBJ1-6, with a possible D match to TRBD1 (6 bases). V was cut by 3 bases and J by 7 bases, with 10 bases left in between. The CDR3 consists of 13 residues. Germline V CDR1 and CDR2: GTSNPN, SVGIG (reference sequence). CDR3 in amino acids: CAWSAGANSPLHF. CDR3 coding DNA: TGTGCCTGGAGCGCAGGGGCAAATTCACCCCTCCACTTT.